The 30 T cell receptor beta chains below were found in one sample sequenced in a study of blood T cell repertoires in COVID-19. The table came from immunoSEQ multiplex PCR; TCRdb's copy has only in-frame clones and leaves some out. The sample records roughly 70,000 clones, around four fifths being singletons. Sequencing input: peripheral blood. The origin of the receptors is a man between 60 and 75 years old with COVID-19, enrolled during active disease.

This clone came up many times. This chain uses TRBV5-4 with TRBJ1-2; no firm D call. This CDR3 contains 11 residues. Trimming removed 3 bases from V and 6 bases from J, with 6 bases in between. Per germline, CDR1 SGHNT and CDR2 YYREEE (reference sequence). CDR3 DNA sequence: TGTGCCAGCAGCTCCGTTAATGGCTACACCTTC. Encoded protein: CASSSVNGYTF. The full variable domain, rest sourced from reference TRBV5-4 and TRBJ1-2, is ETGVTQSPTHLIKTRGQQVTLRCSSQSGHNTVSWYQQALGQGPQFIFQYYREEENGRGNFPPRFSGLQFPNYSSELNVNALELDDSALYLCASSSVNGYTFGSGTRLTVV.

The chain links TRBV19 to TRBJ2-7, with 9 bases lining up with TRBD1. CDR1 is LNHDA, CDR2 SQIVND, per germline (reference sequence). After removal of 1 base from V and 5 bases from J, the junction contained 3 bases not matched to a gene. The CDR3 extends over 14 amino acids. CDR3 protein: CASSIGTGGDEQYF. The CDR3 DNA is TGTGCCAGTAGTATAGGCACAGGGGGCGACGAGCAGTACTTC.

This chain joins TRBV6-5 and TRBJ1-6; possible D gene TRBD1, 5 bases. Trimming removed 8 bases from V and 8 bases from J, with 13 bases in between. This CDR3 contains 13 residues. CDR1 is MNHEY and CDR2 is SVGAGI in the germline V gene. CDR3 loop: CASRRGNDSPLHF. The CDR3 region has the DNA TGTGCCAGCCGAAGGGGTAATGATTCACCCCTCCACTTT.

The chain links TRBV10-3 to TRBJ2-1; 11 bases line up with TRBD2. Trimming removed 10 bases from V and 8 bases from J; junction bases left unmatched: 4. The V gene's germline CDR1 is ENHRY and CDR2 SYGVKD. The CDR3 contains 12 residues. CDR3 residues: CATSGGRDEQFF. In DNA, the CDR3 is TGTGCCACTAGCGGGGGGCGGGATGAGCAGTTCTTC.

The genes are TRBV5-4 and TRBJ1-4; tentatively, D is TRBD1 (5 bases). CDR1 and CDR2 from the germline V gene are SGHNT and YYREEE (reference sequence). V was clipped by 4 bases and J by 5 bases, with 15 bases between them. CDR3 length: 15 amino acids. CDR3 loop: CASSHPDRLNEKLFF. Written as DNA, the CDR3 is TGTGCCAGCAGCCACCCCGACAGACTGAATGAAAAACTGTTTTTT.

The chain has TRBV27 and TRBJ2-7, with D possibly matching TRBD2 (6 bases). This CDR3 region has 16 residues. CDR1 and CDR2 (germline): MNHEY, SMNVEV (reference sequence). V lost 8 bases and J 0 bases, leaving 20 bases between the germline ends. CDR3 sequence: CASSKLGGAFSYEQYF. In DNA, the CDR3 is TGTGCCAGCTCAAAACTGGGCGGGGCCTTCTCCTACGAGCAGTACTTC.

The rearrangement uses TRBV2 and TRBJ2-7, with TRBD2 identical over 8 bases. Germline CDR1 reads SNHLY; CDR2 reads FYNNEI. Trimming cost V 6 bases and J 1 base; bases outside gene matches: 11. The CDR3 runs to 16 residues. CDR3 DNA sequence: TGTGCCAGCAGGACCACTAGCGGTGGGGGGTCCTACGAGCAGTACTTC. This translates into CASRTTSGGGSYEQYF. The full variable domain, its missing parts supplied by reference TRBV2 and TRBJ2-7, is EPEVTQTPSHQVTQMGQEVILRCVPISNHLYFYWYRQILGQKVEFLVSFYNNEISEKSEIFDDQFSVERPDGSNFTLKIRSTKLEDSAMYFCASRTTSGGGSYEQYFGPGTRLTVT.

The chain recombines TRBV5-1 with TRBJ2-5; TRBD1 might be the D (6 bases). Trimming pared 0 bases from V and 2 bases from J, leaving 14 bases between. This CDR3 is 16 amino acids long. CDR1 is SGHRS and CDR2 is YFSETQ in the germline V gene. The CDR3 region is CASSLGPAGEQETQYF. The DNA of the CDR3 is TGCGCCAGCAGCTTGGGCCCCGCAGGGGAACAAGAGACCCAGTACTTC.

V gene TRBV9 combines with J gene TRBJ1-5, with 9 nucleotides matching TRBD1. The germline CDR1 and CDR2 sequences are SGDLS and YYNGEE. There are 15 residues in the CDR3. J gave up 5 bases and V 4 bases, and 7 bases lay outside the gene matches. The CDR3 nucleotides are TGTGCCAGCAGCAAACAGGGGGCGGGAGATCAGCCCCAGCATTTT. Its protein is CASSKQGAGDQPQHF.

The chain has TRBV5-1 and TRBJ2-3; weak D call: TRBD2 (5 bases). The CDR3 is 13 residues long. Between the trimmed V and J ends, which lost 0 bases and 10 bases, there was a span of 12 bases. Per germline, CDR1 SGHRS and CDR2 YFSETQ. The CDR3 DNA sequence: TGCGCCAGCAGCTTGGACCGGGATTGGGCGCAGTATTTT. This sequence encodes CASSLDRDWAQYF.

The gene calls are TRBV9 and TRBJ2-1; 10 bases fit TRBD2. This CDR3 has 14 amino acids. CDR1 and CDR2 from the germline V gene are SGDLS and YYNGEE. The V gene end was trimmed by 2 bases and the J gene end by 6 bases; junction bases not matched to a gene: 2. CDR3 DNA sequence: TGTGCCAGCAGCGTGAGCGGGGGGGTCAATGAGCAGTTCTTC. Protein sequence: CASSVSGGVNEQFF. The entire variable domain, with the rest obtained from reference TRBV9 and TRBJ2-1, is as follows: DSGVTQTPKHLITATGQRVTLRCSPRSGDLSVYWYQQSLDQGLQFLIQYYNGEERAKGNILERFSAQQFPDLHSELNLSSLELGDSALYFCASSVSGGVNEQFFGPGTRLTVL.

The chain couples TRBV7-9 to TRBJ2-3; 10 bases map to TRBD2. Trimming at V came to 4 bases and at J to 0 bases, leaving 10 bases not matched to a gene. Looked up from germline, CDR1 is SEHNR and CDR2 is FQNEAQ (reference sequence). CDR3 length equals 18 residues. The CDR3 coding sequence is TGTGCCAGCAGCTCGCGAGCGGGGGGGCTTCCTAGCACAGATACGCAGTATTTT. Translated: CASSSRAGGLPSTDTQYF.

The chain's CDR3 is CASSSRGLVDEQYF. The CDR3 region has the DNA TGTGCCAGCAGCTCACGAGGTTTAGTCGACGAGCAGTACTTC. The chain is built from TRBV11-3 and TRBJ2-7; D unresolved. The CDR3 length is 14 residues. Trimming shortened V by 4 bases and J by 5 bases, and 15 bases separated the two germline ends. Germline CDR1 is SGHNT and CDR2 is YENEEA.

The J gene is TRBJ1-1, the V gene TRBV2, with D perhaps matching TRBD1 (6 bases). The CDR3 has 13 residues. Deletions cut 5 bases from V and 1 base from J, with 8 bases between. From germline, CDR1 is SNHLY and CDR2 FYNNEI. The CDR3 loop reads CASSPQGNTEAFF. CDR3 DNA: TGTGCCAGCAGTCCACAGGGGAACACTGAAGCTTTCTTT. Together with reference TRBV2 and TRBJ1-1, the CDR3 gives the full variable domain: EPEVTQTPSHQVTQMGQEVILRCVPISNHLYFYWYRQILGQKVEFLVSFYNNEISEKSEIFDDQFSVERPDGSNFTLKIRSTKLEDSAMYFCASSPQGNTEAFFGQGTRLTVV.

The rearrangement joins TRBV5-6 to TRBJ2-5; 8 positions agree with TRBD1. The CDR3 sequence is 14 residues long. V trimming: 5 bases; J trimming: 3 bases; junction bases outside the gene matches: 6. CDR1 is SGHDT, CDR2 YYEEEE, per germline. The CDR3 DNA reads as TGTGCCAGCAGACTTCCGGGACAGGAAGAGACCCAGTACTTC. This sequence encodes CASRLPGQEETQYF.

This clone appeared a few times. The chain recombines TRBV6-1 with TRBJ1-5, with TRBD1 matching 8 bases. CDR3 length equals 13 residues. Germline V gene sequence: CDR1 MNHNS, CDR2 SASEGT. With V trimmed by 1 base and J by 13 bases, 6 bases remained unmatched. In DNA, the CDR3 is TGTGCCAGCAGTGAAGAGTGGACAGGGCCTCAGCATTTT. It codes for CASSEEWTGPQHF.

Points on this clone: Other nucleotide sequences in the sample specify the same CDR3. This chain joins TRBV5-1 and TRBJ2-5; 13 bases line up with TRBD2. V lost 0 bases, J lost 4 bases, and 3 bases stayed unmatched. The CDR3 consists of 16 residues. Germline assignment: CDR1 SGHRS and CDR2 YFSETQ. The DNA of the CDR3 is TGCGCCAGCAGCTTGGGACTAGCGGGAGGACCAGAGACCCAGTACTTC. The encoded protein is CASSLGLAGGPETQYF. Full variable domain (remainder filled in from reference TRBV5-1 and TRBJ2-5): KAGVTQTPRYLIKTRGQQVTLSCSPISGHRSVSWYQQTPGQGLQFLFEYFSETQRNKGNFPGRFSGRQFSNSRSEMNVSTLELGDSALYLCASSLGLAGGPETQYFGPGTRLLVL.

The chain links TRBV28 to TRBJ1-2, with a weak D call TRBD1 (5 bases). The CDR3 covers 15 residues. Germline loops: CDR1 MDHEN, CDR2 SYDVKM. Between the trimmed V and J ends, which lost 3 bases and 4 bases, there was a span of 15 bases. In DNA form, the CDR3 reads TGTGCCAGCAGTTTCCGACTGACAGCGGGCTATGGCTACACCTTC. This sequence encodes CASSFRLTAGYGYTF.

CDR3 DNA sequence: TGTGCCAGTAGTATGGCGGGTGCGGGAGTGCGCTTATCCTACGAGCAGTACTTC. It encodes CASSMAGAGVRLSYEQYF. The chain has TRBV19 and TRBJ2-7, with 7 bases matching TRBD2. J was trimmed by 1 base and V by 3 bases; bases with no gene match: 15. The germline gives CDR1 LNHDA, CDR2 SQIVND (reference sequence). The CDR3 has 18 residues.

CDR3 bases: TGTGCCAGCAGTTTCTCCGGGGAGACCCAGTACTTC. Protein sequence: CASSFSGETQYF. The chain links TRBV6-5 to TRBJ2-5; D is unclear. The CDR3 loop spans 12 amino acids. Germline CDR1 and CDR2: MNHEY and SVGAGI. The V gene lost 4 bases and the J gene lost 5 bases, with 8 bases spanning the gap.

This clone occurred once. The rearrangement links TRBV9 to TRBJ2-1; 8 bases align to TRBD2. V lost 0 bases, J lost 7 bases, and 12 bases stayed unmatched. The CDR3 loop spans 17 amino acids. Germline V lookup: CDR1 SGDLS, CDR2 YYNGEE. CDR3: CASSVVGSGLAGNEQFF. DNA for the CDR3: TGTGCCAGCAGCGTAGTAGGGAGTGGACTAGCAGGAAATGAGCAGTTCTTC.

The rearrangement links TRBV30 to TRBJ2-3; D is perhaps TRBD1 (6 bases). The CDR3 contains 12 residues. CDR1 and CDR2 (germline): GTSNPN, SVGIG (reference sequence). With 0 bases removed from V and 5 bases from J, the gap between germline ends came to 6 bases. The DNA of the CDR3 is TGTGCCTGGAGTGTACAGGGAGATACGCAGTATTTT. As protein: CAWSVQGDTQYF. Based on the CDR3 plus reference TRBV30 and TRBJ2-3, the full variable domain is SQTIHQWPATLVQPVGSPLSLECTVEGTSNPNLYWYRQAAGRGLQLLFYSVGIGQISSEVPQNLSASRPQDRQFILSSKKLLLSDSGFYLCAWSVQGDTQYFGPGTRLTVL.

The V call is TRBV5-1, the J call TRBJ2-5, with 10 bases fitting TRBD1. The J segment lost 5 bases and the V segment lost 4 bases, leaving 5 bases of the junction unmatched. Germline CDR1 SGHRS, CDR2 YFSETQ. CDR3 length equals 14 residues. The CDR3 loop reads CASSPGTGVETQYF. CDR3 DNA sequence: TGCGCCAGCAGCCCAGGGACAGGGGTCGAGACCCAGTACTTC. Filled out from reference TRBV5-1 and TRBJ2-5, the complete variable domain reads KAGVTQTPRYLIKTRGQQVTLSCSPISGHRSVSWYQQTPGQGLQFLFEYFSETQRNKGNFPGRFSGRQFSNSRSEMNVSTLELGDSALYLCASSPGTGVETQYFGPGTRLLVL.

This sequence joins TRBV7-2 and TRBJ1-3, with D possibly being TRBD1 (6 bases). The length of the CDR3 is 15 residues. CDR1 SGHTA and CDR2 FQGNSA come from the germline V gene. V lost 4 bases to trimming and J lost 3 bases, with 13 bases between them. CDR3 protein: CASSSTGTNGNTIYF. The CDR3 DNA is TGTGCCAGCAGCTCGACCGGGACAAATGGAAACACCATATATTTT. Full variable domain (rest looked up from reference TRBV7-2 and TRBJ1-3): GAGVSQSPSNKVTEKGKDVELRCDPISGHTALYWYRQSLGQGLEFLIYFQGNSAPDKSGLPSDRFSAERTGGSVSTLTIQRTQQEDSAVYLCASSSTGTNGNTIYFGEGSWLTVV.

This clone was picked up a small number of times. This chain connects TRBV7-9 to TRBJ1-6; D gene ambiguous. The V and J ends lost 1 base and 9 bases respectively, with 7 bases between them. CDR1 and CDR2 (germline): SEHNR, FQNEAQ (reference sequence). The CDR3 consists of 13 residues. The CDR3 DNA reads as TGTGCCAGCAGCTTAGTAGTGTTTTCACCCCTCCACTTT. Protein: CASSLVVFSPLHF.

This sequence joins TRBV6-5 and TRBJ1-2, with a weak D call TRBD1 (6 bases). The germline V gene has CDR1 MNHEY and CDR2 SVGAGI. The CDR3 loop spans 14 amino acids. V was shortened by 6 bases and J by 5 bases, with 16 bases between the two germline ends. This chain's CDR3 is CASSRAPTGYGYTF. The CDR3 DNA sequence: TGTGCCAGCAGCAGAGCACCGACAGGTTATGGCTACACCTTC.

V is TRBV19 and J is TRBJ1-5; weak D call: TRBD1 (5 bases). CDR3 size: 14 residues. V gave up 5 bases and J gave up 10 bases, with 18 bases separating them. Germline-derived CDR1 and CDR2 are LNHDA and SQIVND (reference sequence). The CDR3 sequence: CASSSGLAWDPQHF. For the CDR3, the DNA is TGTGCCAGTAGTTCGGGACTTGCCTGGGATCCCCAGCATTTT.

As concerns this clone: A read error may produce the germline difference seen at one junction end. The CDR3 DNA is TGTGCCAGCAGTCCGGACTACGAGCAATACTTC. It specifies CASSPDYEQYF. The J gene is TRBJ2-7, the V gene TRBV6-6, with D possibly TRBD2 on 6 matching bases. The CDR3 runs to 11 residues. Germline CDR1 is MNHNY and CDR2 is SVGAGI (reference sequence).

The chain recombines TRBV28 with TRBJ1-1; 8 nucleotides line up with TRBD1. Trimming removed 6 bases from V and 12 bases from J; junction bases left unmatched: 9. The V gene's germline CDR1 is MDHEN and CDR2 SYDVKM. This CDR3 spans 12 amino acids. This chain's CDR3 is CASSGSTGVSFF. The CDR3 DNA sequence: TGTGCCAGCAGCGGATCGACAGGGGTTTCTTTCTTT.

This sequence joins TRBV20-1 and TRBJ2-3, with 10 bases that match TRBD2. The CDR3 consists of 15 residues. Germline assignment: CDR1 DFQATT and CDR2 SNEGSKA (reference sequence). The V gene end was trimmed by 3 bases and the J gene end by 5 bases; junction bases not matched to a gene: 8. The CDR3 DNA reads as TGCAGTGCTAGTGGGGTAGCGGGAGGTGGAGATACGCAGTATTTT. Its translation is CSASGVAGGGDTQYF.